The present T cell receptor beta chain was sequenced within a study of identical twins. This clonotype was found a few times. The antigen remains undetermined. Study-wide findings and caveats: Potential partial confounding of zero-insertion analyses by invariant MAIT and iNKT cells was noted.

A single record per CDR3 protein comes from TCRdb applying MiXCR to the 5' RACE reads. The sample includes hundreds of thousands of distinct CDR3 sequences, about 12% of them seen just once. Trimming pared 0 bases from V and 7 bases from J, leaving 14 bases between. This CDR3 comprises 15 residues. Germline CDR1 and CDR2: SGDLS and YYNGEE. This sample was shared with a second study, whose subject was yellow fever vaccine responses in identical twins.

The receptor comes from a woman aged 18-29 years in good health. The chain employs TRBV9 and TRBJ2-1; D could derive from TRBD1 or TRBD2 (5 bases each). The source material was PBMCs. The CDR3 reads CASSVATGPQNEQFF. For the CDR3, the DNA is TGTGCCAGCAGCGTAGCTACGGGACCACAAAATGAGCAGTTCTTC.